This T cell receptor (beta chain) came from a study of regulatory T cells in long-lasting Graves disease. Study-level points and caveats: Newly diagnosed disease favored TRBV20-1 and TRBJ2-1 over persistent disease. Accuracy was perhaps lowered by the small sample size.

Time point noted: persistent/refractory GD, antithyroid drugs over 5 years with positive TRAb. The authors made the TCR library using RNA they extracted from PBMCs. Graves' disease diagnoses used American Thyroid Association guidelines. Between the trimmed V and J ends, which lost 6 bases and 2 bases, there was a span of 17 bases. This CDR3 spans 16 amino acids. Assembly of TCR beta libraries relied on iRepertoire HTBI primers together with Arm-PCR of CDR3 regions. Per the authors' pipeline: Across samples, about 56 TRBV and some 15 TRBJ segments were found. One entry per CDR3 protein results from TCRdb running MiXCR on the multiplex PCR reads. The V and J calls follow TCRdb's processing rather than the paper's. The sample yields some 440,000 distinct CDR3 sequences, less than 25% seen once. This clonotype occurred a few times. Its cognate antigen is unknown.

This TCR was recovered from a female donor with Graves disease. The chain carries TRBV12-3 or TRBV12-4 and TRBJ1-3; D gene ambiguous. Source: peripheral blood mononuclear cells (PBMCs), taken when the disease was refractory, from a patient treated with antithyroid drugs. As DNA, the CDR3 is TGTGCCAGCAGGTCTGATCTAACCAAGGCTGGAAACACCATATATTTT. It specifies CASRSDLTKAGNTIYF.